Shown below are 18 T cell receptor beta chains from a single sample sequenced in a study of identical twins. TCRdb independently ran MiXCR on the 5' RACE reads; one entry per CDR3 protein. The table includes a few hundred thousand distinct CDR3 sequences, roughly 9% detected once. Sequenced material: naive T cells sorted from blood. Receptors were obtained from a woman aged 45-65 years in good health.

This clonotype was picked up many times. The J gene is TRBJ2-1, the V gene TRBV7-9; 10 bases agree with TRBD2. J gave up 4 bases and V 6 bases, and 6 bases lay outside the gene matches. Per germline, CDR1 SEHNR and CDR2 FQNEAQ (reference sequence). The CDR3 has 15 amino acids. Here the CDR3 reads CASSRLAGAYNEQFF. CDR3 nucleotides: TGTGCCAGCAGTCGTCTAGCGGGAGCATACAATGAGCAGTTCTTC. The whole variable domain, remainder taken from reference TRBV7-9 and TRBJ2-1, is DTGVSQNPRHKITKRGQNVTFRCDPISEHNRLYWYRQTLGQGPEFLTYFQNEAQLEKSRLLSDRFSAERPKGSFSTLEIQRTEQGDSAMYLCASSRLAGAYNEQFFGPGTRLTVL.

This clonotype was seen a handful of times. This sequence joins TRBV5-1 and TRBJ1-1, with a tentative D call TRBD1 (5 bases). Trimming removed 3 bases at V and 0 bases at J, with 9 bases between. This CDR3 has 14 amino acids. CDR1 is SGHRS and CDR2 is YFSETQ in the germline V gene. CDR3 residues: CASSSDNLNTEAFF. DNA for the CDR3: TGCGCCAGCAGCTCGGACAATCTGAACACTGAAGCTTTCTTT. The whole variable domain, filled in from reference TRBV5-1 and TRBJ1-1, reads KAGVTQTPRYLIKTRGQQVTLSCSPISGHRSVSWYQQTPGQGLQFLFEYFSETQRNKGNFPGRFSGRQFSNSRSEMNVSTLELGDSALYLCASSSDNLNTEAFFGQGTRLTVV.

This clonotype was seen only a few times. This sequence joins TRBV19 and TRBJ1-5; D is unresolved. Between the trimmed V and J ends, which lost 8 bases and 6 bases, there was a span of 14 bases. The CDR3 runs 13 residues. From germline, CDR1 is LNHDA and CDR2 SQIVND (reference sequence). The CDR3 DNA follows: TGTGCCAGTTCCAGTCAGAGAGGTCAGCCCCAGCATTTT. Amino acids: CASSSQRGQPQHF.

The CDR3 nucleotides are TGCGCCAGCAGCCATGACGACCTTGGGACGCCGGGTGATACGCAGTATTTT. It translates to CASSHDDLGTPGDTQYF. V usage is TRBV4-1 and J usage is TRBJ2-3; D may be TRBD1 or TRBD2 (5 bases each). The length of the CDR3 is 17 residues. Germline V lookup: CDR1 MGHRA, CDR2 YSYEKL. The ends were cut back, 3 bases at V and 6 bases at J, with 22 bases in the middle.

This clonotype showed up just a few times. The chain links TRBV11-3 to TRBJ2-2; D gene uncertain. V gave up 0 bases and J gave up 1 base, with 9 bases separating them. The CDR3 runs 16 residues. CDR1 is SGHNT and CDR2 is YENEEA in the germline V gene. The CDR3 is CASSLEVLGNTGELFF. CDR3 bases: TGTGCCAGCAGCTTAGAGGTCCTCGGGAACACCGGGGAGCTGTTTTTT.

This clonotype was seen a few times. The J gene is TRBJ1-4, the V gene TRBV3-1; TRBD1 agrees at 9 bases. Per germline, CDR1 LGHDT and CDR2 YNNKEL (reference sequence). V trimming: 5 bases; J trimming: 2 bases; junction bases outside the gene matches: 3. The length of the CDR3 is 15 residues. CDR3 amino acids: CASSAGTGTNEKLFF. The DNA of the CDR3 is TGTGCCAGCAGCGCTGGGACAGGGACTAATGAAAAACTGTTTTTT.

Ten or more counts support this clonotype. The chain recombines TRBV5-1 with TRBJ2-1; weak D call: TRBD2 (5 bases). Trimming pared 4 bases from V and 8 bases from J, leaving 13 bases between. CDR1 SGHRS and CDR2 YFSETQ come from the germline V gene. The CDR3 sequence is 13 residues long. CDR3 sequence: CASSRTSFDEQFF. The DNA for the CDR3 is TGCGCCAGCAGCCGTACTAGTTTTGATGAGCAGTTCTTC.

The CDR3 coding sequence is TGTGCCAGCAGCTTAGGACAGGGGACGGCAGATACGCAGTATTTT. Translation: CASSLGQGTADTQYF. V usage is TRBV7-8 and J usage is TRBJ2-3; 8 bases are a match to TRBD1. J gave up 4 bases and V 1 base, and 4 bases lay outside the gene matches. The germline V gene has CDR1 SGHVS and CDR2 FQNEAQ. This CDR3 is built from 15 residues.

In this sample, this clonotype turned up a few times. CDR3 sequence reads: CSVGGQGNEQFF. CDR3 bases: TGCAGCGTGGGGGGACAAGGCAATGAGCAGTTCTTC. This rearrangement joins TRBV29-1 to TRBJ2-1, with D possibly called TRBD1 or TRBD2 (6 bases each). Trimming took off 6 bases at V and 6 bases at J, with 12 bases between the two ends. The CDR3 is 12 residues long. The V gene's germline CDR1 is SQVTM and CDR2 ANQGSEA.

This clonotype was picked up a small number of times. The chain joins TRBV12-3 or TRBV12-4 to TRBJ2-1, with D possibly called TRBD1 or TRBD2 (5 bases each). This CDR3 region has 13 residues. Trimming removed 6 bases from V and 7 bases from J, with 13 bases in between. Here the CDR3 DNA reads TGTGCCAGCAGGCAGGGCCCGGGGAATGAGCAGTTCTTC. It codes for CASRQGPGNEQFF.

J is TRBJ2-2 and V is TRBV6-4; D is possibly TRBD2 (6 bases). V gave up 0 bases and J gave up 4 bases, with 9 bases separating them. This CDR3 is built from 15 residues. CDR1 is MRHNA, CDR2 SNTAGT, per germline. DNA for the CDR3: TGTGCCAGCAGTGACTCGCCCGGGAGCACCGGGGAGCTGTTTTTT. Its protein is CASSDSPGSTGELFF.

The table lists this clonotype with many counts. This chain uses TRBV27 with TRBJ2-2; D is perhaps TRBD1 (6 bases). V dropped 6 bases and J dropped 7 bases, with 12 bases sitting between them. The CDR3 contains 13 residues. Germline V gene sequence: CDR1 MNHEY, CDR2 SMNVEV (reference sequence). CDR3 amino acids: CASRYQGNGELFF. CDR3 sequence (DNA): TGTGCCAGCAGATATCAGGGGAACGGGGAGCTGTTTTTT.

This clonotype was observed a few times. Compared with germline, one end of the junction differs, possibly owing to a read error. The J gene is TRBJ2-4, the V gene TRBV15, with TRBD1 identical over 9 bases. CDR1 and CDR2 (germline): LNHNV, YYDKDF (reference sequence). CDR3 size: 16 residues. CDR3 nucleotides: TGTGCCACCAGCAGACGGACAGGGGTAGCCCAAAACATTCAGTACTTC. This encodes CATSRRTGVAQNIQYF.

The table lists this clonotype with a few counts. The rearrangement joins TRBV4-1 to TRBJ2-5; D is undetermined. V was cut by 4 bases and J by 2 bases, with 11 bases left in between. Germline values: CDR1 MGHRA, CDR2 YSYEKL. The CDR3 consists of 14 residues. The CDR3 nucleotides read TGCGCCAGCAGCCGAGGTTTCGATCAAGAGACCCAGTACTTC. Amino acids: CASSRGFDQETQYF.

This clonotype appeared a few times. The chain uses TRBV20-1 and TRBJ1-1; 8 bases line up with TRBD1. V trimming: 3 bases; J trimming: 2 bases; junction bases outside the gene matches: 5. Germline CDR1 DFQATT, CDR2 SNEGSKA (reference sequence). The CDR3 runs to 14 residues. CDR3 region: CSARGDRSNTEAFF. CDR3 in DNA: TGCAGTGCTAGGGGGGACAGGTCCAACACTGAAGCTTTCTTT.

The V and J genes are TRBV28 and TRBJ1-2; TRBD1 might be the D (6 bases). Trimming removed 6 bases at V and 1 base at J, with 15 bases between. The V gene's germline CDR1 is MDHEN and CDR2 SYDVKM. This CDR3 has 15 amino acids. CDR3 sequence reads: CASRTTGKGNYGYTF. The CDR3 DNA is TGTGCCAGCAGGACCACAGGGAAGGGTAACTATGGCTACACCTTC.

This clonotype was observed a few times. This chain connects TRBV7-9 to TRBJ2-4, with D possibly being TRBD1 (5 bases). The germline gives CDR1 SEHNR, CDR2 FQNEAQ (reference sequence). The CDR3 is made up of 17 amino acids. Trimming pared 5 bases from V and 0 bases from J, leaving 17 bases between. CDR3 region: CASSTPTRDLAKNIQYF. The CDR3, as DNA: TGTGCCAGCAGCACTCCTACCAGGGATCTAGCCAAAAACATTCAGTACTTC.

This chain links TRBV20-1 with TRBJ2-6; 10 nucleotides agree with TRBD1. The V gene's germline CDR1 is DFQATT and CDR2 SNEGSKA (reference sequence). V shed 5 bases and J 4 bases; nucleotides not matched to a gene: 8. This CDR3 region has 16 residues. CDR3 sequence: CSAQDRGTSGANVLTF. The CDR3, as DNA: TGCAGTGCTCAGGACAGGGGGACCTCGGGGGCCAACGTCCTGACTTTC.